The 10 T cell receptor beta chains given below trace back to one sample, sequenced in a study of blood T cell repertoires in COVID-19. Clones were read by immunoSEQ multiplex PCR, and TCRdb kept only the in-frame ones, dropping some. The table has some 250,000 clones, approximately 83% seen once. Source material: PBMCs or T cells enriched from blood (not recorded which). Source of these receptors: a woman aged 50 to 65 who had recovered from COVID-19.

The J gene is TRBJ1-1, the V gene TRBV20-1; 8 bases fit TRBD1. The germline V gene has CDR1 DFQATT and CDR2 SNEGSKA (reference sequence). This CDR3 is 13 amino acids long. V gave up 3 bases and J gave up 6 bases; unmatched junction bases: 6. The chain's CDR3 is CSASSGGSAEAFF. The CDR3 nucleotides read TGCAGTGCTAGTTCAGGGGGCAGCGCTGAAGCTTTCTTT.

The V and J genes are TRBV7-9 and TRBJ2-5; the D gene is possibly TRBD2 (5 bases). There are 15 residues in the CDR3. V gave up 4 bases and J gave up 5 bases, with 17 bases separating them. CDR1 is SEHNR, CDR2 FQNEAQ, per germline (reference sequence). CDR3 in amino acids: CASSYSTLGLETQYF. The CDR3, as DNA: TGTGCCAGCAGCTATAGCACACTAGGGCTCGAGACCCAGTACTTC.

This clone was observed a single time. The chain links TRBV19 to TRBJ1-2; D gene uncertain. Trimming stripped 4 bases from V and 7 bases from J, with 7 bases between. Germline loops: CDR1 LNHDA, CDR2 SQIVND (reference sequence). This CDR3 contains 11 residues. This CDR3 reads CASSTSLGYTF. The CDR3 region has the DNA TGTGCCAGTAGTACCTCACTTGGCTACACCTTC.

V is TRBV5-6 and J is TRBJ2-3; D unresolved. In germline, CDR1 is SGHDT, CDR2 YYEEEE. The CDR3 is 15 amino acids. V lost 0 bases and J lost 0, with 8 bases in between. Here the CDR3 reads CASSLVSTSTDTQYF. The CDR3 nucleotides are TGTGCCAGCAGCTTGGTTAGCACTAGCACAGATACGCAGTATTTT.

The V call is TRBV6-5, the J call TRBJ2-7, with 10 nucleotides matching TRBD2. V lost 5 bases to trimming and J lost 4 bases; unmatched junction nucleotides: 5. Per the germline V gene, CDR1 is MNHEY and CDR2 is SVGAGI. The CDR3 has 14 amino acids. CDR3 bases: TGTGCCAGCAGTACCGGAGCGGGAGGGTACGAGCAGTACTTC. It encodes CASSTGAGGYEQYF.

The chain has TRBV18 and TRBJ2-1; 16 bases are shared with TRBD2. The CDR3 sequence is 20 residues long. Trimming took 1 base from V and 9 from J; bases not matched to a gene: 15. Germline V CDR1 and CDR2: KGHSH, LQKENI. The CDR3: CASSPRWGQGTSGRASEQFF. The CDR3 DNA reads TGTGCCAGCTCACCACGTTGGGGACAGGGGACTAGCGGGAGGGCCAGTGAGCAGTTCTTC.

The chain joins TRBV5-4 to TRBJ2-2, with TRBD1 as a possible D gene (5 bases). Germline V gives CDR1 SGHNT, CDR2 YYREEE (reference sequence). V lost 0 bases to trimming and J lost 5 bases, with 8 bases between them. CDR3 length: 14 residues. The chain's CDR3 is CASSLVPGTGELFF. CDR3 coding DNA: TGTGCCAGCAGCTTGGTTCCAGGGACCGGGGAGCTGTTTTTT.

This clone occurred once. The chain is built from TRBV11-2 and TRBJ2-2; TRBD2 aligns across 12 bases. V lost 6 bases to trimming and J lost 7 bases; unmatched junction nucleotides: 12. The length of the CDR3 is 17 residues. The V gene's germline CDR1 is SGHAT and CDR2 FQNNGV. The CDR3: CASRTSLAGGPSGELFF. The CDR3 DNA reads as TGTGCCAGCAGAACCTCCCTAGCGGGAGGGCCCAGCGGGGAGCTGTTTTTT.

This chain links TRBV2 with TRBJ1-1; 7 bases are a match to TRBD1. This CDR3 region has 12 residues. Per germline, CDR1 SNHLY and CDR2 FYNNEI. Trimming at V came to 6 bases and at J to 4 bases, leaving 2 bases not matched to a gene. The chain's CDR3 is CASRNRGTEAFF. Here the CDR3 DNA reads TGTGCCAGCAGGAACAGGGGCACTGAAGCTTTCTTT.

The chain employs TRBV29-1 and TRBJ2-1; 7 bases align to TRBD1. The CDR3 is 15 residues long. V was pared by 0 bases and J by 6 bases, with 8 bases of the junction left unmatched. The germline gives CDR1 SQVTM, CDR2 ANQGSEA. Here the CDR3 DNA reads TGCAGCGTTGAAGAAGAGGCAGGGGGAGTCAATGAGCAGTTCTTC. Protein sequence: CSVEEEAGGVNEQFF.